The rows below give T cell receptor beta chains drawn from one sample of a study of T cell repertoires in cytomegalovirus infection. TCRdb recomputed calls from the reads with MiXCR, one row per CDR3 protein. The data contain 200,000 to 300,000 distinct CDR3 sequences, roughly an eighth of them singletons. The sequenced sample was PBMCs. Source of these receptors: a human donor in good health (CMV status not recorded). Some clones in this sample may be carry-over from other donors' samples. The CDR3 runs from the conserved cysteine through the conserved F or W. D genes are given only for firm matches. Some rows have no size entry. The others give once, few or many, or a class for an expanded clone.

D gene	clone size	V gene	J gene	CDR3 length	CDR3 DNA	CDR3 protein
TRBD2	once	TRBV20-1	TRBJ2-1	13	TGCAGTGCTCGCCCCGGGACTAGGGGTAAGCAGTTCTTC	CSARPGTRGKQFF
-	many	TRBV7-6	TRBJ2-1	13	TGTGCCAGCAGCCCCAGAGGGAAGAATGAGCAGTTCTTC	CASSPRGKNEQFF
TRBD2	many	TRBV14	TRBJ2-1	15	TGTGCCAGCAGCCACGGACTAGCGGGAGTAAATGAGCAGTTCTTC	CASSHGLAGVNEQFF
-	many	TRBV27	TRBJ2-7	13	TGTGCCAGCAGCGCAGGGTTGGGGTACGAGCAGTACTTC	CASSAGLGYEQYF
TRBD1	-	TRBV20-1	TRBJ1-4	13	TGCAGTGCTAGGGAACAGGGGTTTGAAAAACTGTTTTTT	CSAREQGFEKLFF
-	few	TRBV20-1	TRBJ1-1	14	TGCAGTGCTAGAGAGGGGGCAGGGTACACTGAAGCTTTCTTT	CSAREGAGYTEAFF
-	-	TRBV7-9	TRBJ2-1	17	TGTGCCAGCAGCTTAAGGACTCTTACTAGCTCCTACAATGAGCAGTTCTTC	CASSLRTLTSSYNEQFF
TRBD2	-	TRBV29-1	TRBJ2-1	16	TGCAGCGTAGCCGGGACTAGCGGGAGCGGGTACAATGAGCAGTTCTTC	CSVAGTSGSGYNEQFF
TRBD2	many	TRBV7-3	TRBJ2-3	15	TGTGCCAGCAGCCCCAGCAGCGGGAGAGCAGATACGCAGTATTTT	CASSPSSGRADTQYF
-	many	TRBV7-8	TRBJ2-2	11	TGTGCCAGCAGCCCCGGCTGGGAGCTGTTTTTT	CASSPGWELFF
TRBD2	-	TRBV29-1	TRBJ2-2	15	TGCAGCGCAAACACTAGCGGGAGACGGGGCGGGGAGCTGTTTTTT	CSANTSGRRGGELFF
-	-	TRBV12-3/TRBV12-4	TRBJ2-5	15	TGTGCCAGCAGACCCTTGGGGGGATCCCAGGAGACCCAGTACTTC	CASRPLGGSQETQYF
-	few	TRBV6-2/TRBV6-3	TRBJ1-5	15	TGTGCCAGCAGTACGGATACAGGGTTGGATCAGCCCCAGCATTTT	CASSTDTGLDQPQHF
-	few	TRBV5-1	TRBJ2-5	12	TGCGCCAGCAGGGACGGACGGGAGACCCAGTACTTC	CASRDGRETQYF
-	-	TRBV20-1	TRBJ1-5	14	TGCAGTGCTAGACTCGGGGCATCCAATCAGCCCCAGCATTTT	CSARLGASNQPQHF
-	many	TRBV19	TRBJ2-1	13	TGTGCCAGTAGTACTACAGGTTACAATGAGCAGTTCTTC	CASSTTGYNEQFF
-	-	TRBV5-1	TRBJ1-5	14	TGCGCCAGCAGCTTGGAAGGTTTCAATCAGCCCCAGCATTTT	CASSLEGFNQPQHF
-	many	TRBV7-2	TRBJ1-1	16	TGTGCCAGCAGCCGGGGGTGGGGTACCATGAACACTGAAGCTTTCTTT	CASSRGWGTMNTEAFF
-	-	TRBV3-1	TRBJ2-1	12	TGTGCCAGCAGCCAAGAAAGGGTTGAGCAGTTCTTC	CASSQERVEQFF
-	many	TRBV7-2	TRBJ2-5	16	TGTGCCAGCAGCTTAGTGGCAGCCGAACTTCAAGAGACCCAGTACTTC	CASSLVAAELQETQYF
TRBD1	-	TRBV5-4	TRBJ2-1	16	TGTGCCAGCAGCTCAGCGGTTGGACAGGGGAGGAATGAGCAGTTCTTC	CASSSAVGQGRNEQFF
TRBD1	few	TRBV4-3	TRBJ2-7	14	TGCGCCAGCAGCCACACAGGGGGCGAGTACGAGCAGTACTTC	CASSHTGGEYEQYF
TRBD2	-	TRBV29-1	TRBJ2-3	15	TGCAGCGTTGTCCCGCTAGCGGGGCGCACAGATACGCAGTATTTT	CSVVPLAGRTDTQYF
TRBD1	once	TRBV3-1	TRBJ2-7	15	TGTGCCAGCAGCCAGGAAGGACAGGTCTCTCGAGAGCAGTACTTC	CASSQEGQVSREQYF
-	few	TRBV3-1	TRBJ2-1	16	TGTGCCAGCAGCCCGAAAACGGGGAGCTCCTACAATGAGCAGTTCTTC	CASSPKTGSSYNEQFF
-	many	TRBV28	TRBJ1-1	11	TGTGCCACCGACGACAGCCTTGGAGCTTTCTTT	CATDDSLGAFF
TRBD1	many	TRBV12-3/TRBV12-4	TRBJ1-6	14	TGTGCCAGCAGGTCACTGACAGGGAACTCACCCCTCCACTTT	CASRSLTGNSPLHF
TRBD1	many	TRBV6-1	TRBJ2-5	16	TGTGCCAGCAGTCCCTGGGGACAGGGCGGCCAAGAGACCCAGTACTTC	CASSPWGQGGQETQYF
-	many	TRBV6-6	TRBJ2-7	15	TGTGCCAGCAGCCAAAACAGGGAATACCCCTACGAGCAGTACTTC	CASSQNREYPYEQYF
-	few	TRBV29-1	TRBJ2-3	11	TGCAGCGTTGGCGGGGTAGATACGCAGTATTTT	CSVGGVDTQYF
-	few	TRBV20-1	TRBJ2-5	12	TGCAGTGCTAGAGAAGTGGGGGAGACCCAGTACTTC	CSAREVGETQYF
-	-	TRBV24-1	TRBJ1-5	15	TGTGCCACCAGTGATTTGGTCAGGGGAAATCAGCCCCAGCATTTT	CATSDLVRGNQPQHF
TRBD1	many	TRBV7-2	TRBJ1-6	15	TGTGCCAGCAGCCGGGACAGCCGCAGGGATTCACCCCTCCACTTT	CASSRDSRRDSPLHF
-	few	TRBV12-3/TRBV12-4	TRBJ1-2	13	TGTGCCAGCAGTCAACAGGGCAACGAAGGCTACACCTTC	CASSQQGNEGYTF
-	-	TRBV5-4	TRBJ2-4	16	TGTGCCAGCAGCTTGGGTGACACCATCGCCAAAAACATTCAGTACTTC	CASSLGDTIAKNIQYF
-	many	TRBV28	TRBJ1-6	12	TGTGCCAGCACAGGATATAATTCACCCCTCCACTTT	CASTGYNSPLHF
-	few	TRBV4-3	TRBJ1-2	15	TGCGCCAGCAGCCAAGAGGGAGGGTCCGCTATGGCTAAGACCTTC	CASSQEGGSAMAKTF
TRBD1	many	TRBV4-3	TRBJ1-2	15	TGCGCCAGCAGCCAAGAACCAGGGGGCATGGGGGGCTACACCTTC	CASSQEPGGMGGYTF
-	many	TRBV12-3/TRBV12-4	TRBJ1-1	15	TGTGCCAGCAACGTTGGGACTTCAAGGGTCACTGAAGCTTTCTTT	CASNVGTSRVTEAFF
-	many	TRBV27	TRBJ1-1	14	TGTGCCAGCAGTTTAGAGAGGGCCAACACTGAAGCTTTCTTT	CASSLERANTEAFF
TRBD2	many	TRBV6-1	TRBJ2-1	14	TGTGCCAGCAGCCGAACTAGCGGGGGCAGGGAGCAGTTCTTC	CASSRTSGGREQFF
-	few	TRBV29-1	TRBJ2-3	12	TGCAGCGTTCGGGCTAGCACAGATACGCAGTATTTT	CSVRASTDTQYF
TRBD1	-	TRBV7-2	TRBJ1-4	15	TGTGCCAGCATCCCTGTTACAGGGGAGGAAGAAAAACTGTTTTTT	CASIPVTGEEEKLFF
-	-	TRBV14	TRBJ1-3	12	TGTGCCAGCAGCCAAAGTCAAAACACCATATATTTT	CASSQSQNTIYF
-	-	TRBV2	TRBJ2-7	13	TGTGCCAGCAACCAGGGGGGGGCGTACGAGCAGTACTTC	CASNQGGAYEQYF
-	many	TRBV6-2/TRBV6-3	TRBJ2-7	15	TGTGCCAGCAGTCCCGGGGCTTTTAGCTCCTACGAGCAGTACTTC	CASSPGAFSSYEQYF
-	few	TRBV7-4	TRBJ1-2	13	TGTGCCAGCAGCTCCTCGTGGGCCGGGGGCTACACCTTC	CASSSSWAGGYTF
-	many	TRBV7-2	TRBJ2-5	14	TGTGCCAGCACCCCCGGAAGCATCCAAGAGACCCAGTACTTC	CASTPGSIQETQYF
-	few	TRBV2	TRBJ2-3	16	TGTGCCAGCAGGGAGAAAGGACCCGGGGGCACAGATACGCAGTATTTT	CASREKGPGGTDTQYF
-	many	TRBV11-2	TRBJ1-6	14	TGTGCCAGCAGCCCGGGGGGAGGGCTCATCCCCCTCCACTTT	CASSPGGGLIPLHF